The 13 T cell receptor beta chains below all came from one sample that was sequenced in a study of blood T cell repertoires in COVID-19. Method: immunoSEQ multiplex PCR; TCRdb's copy keeps in-frame clones and lacks some. The sample has fewer than 300,000 clones; 80% to 85% are singletons. Sequencing was performed on PBMCs or T cells enriched from blood (not recorded which). Receptors were obtained from a man between 40 and 49 years old who had been exposed to COVID-19.

The chain is built from TRBV5-1 and TRBJ2-7; TRBD1 is a possible D gene (6 bases). CDR3 length equals 15 residues. Germline loops: CDR1 SGHRS, CDR2 YFSETQ. V lost 3 bases and J lost 5, with 18 bases in between. This CDR3 is CASSWPSGQFDEQYF. The CDR3 nucleotides read TGCGCCAGCAGCTGGCCCTCTGGACAGTTTGACGAGCAGTACTTC.

A remark on this clone: Additional DNA sequences in this sample encode the identical CDR3. V and J are TRBV7-6 and TRBJ2-5; D is unclear. Trimming took off 5 bases at V and 4 bases at J, with 5 bases between the two ends. CDR3 length equals 11 residues. Germline values: CDR1 SGHVS, CDR2 FNYEAQ. CDR3 nucleotide sequence: TGTGCCAGCAGCCTGTCAGAGACCCAGTACTTC. Translated: CASSLSETQYF.

The rearrangement uses TRBV14 and TRBJ2-7, with 7 bases identical to TRBD1. The V gene's germline CDR1 is SGHDN and CDR2 FVKESK. The CDR3 length is 13 residues. With V trimmed by 4 bases and J by 5 bases, 5 bases remained unmatched. The CDR3 spells CASSRQGHHEQYF. The CDR3 DNA reads TGTGCCAGCAGCCGACAGGGACACCACGAGCAGTACTTC.

The chain joins TRBV29-1 to TRBJ2-7, with a tentative D call TRBD2 (5 bases). CDR1 is SQVTM and CDR2 is ANQGSEA in the germline V gene. This CDR3 spans 13 amino acids. The V and J ends lost 4 bases and 3 bases respectively, with 13 bases between them. In DNA, the CDR3 is TGCAGCGTTGGAGGGATAACTTACTACGAGCAGTACTTC. It specifies CSVGGITYYEQYF.

The V and J genes are TRBV5-1 and TRBJ2-1; TRBD2 matches 10 bases. The length of the CDR3 is 19 residues. The germline gives CDR1 SGHRS, CDR2 YFSETQ. Trimming took 1 base from V and 8 from J; bases not matched to a gene: 18. Here the CDR3 DNA reads TGCGCCAGCAGCTTGCCCCGTGGGGGGGGTAGCGGGAGGTTCGATGAGCAGTTCTTC. Its translation: CASSLPRGGGSGRFDEQFF. Full variable domain (rest looked up from reference TRBV5-1 and TRBJ2-1): KAGVTQTPRYLIKTRGQQVTLSCSPISGHRSVSWYQQTPGQGLQFLFEYFSETQRNKGNFPGRFSGRQFSNSRSEMNVSTLELGDSALYLCASSLPRGGGSGRFDEQFFGPGTRLTVL.

In DNA form, the CDR3 reads TGCGCCAGCAGCTTGGGGAGCTTCGGGACAGGGCTCTATTCACCCCTCCACTTT. Translated: CASSLGSFGTGLYSPLHF. The gene calls are TRBV5-1 and TRBJ1-6; 9 nucleotides agree with TRBD1. The germline gives CDR1 SGHRS, CDR2 YFSETQ. The CDR3 is 18 amino acids. The junction had 12 bases not matched to a gene; V was cut back by 0 bases and J by 8 bases.

This chain joins TRBV5-6 and TRBJ2-7, with D perhaps matching TRBD2 (5 bases). Germline V gene sequence: CDR1 SGHDT, CDR2 YYEEEE. Trimming left V 4 bases short and J 9 bases short, with 26 bases between. This CDR3 is built from 16 residues. CDR3 bases: TGTGCCAGCAGCACCCTCCCAGAGGGTCCCGGAGGTGCGCAGTACTTC. The encoded protein is CASSTLPEGPGGAQYF.

The rearrangement links TRBV24-1 to TRBJ2-2; TRBD1 agrees at 8 bases. Germline V gene lookup returns CDR1 KGHDR and CDR2 SFDVKD. The length of the CDR3 is 13 residues. After removal of 9 bases from V and 2 bases from J, the junction contained 1 base not matched to a gene. CDR3 loop: CATGQGNTGELFF. The CDR3 DNA reads as TGTGCCACCGGACAGGGCAACACCGGGGAGCTGTTTTTT.

This chain connects TRBV29-1 to TRBJ1-4; D gene uncertain. Trimming left V 6 bases short and J 0 bases short, with 11 bases between. Germline CDR1 SQVTM, CDR2 ANQGSEA. The CDR3 is 14 amino acids. The CDR3 DNA sequence: TGCAGCGTGTCTAGGAGGGCAACTAATGAAAAACTGTTTTTT. Translation gives CSVSRRATNEKLFF.

A note on this clone: Other DNA sequences in the same sample also yield this CDR3. The genes are TRBV19 and TRBJ2-1, with TRBD2 as a possible D gene (6 bases). There are 12 residues in the CDR3. V lost 3 bases and J lost 7, with 7 bases in between. Germline loops: CDR1 LNHDA, CDR2 SQIVND (reference sequence). The CDR3 protein is CASSIGGNEQFF. The DNA of the CDR3 is TGTGCCAGTAGTATTGGAGGGAATGAGCAGTTCTTC.

This clone was found many times. This sequence joins TRBV7-9 and TRBJ2-2; 11 nucleotides match TRBD1. Germline loops: CDR1 SEHNR, CDR2 FQNEAQ (reference sequence). The CDR3 has 16 residues. The V and J ends lost 5 bases and 7 bases, in that order; junction bases with no gene match: 9. In nucleotides, the CDR3 is TGTGCCAGCAGCACCACGGACAGGGGGCGCGGCGGGGAGCTGTTTTTT. The encoded protein is CASSTTDRGRGGELFF.

The chain links TRBV9 to TRBJ2-3, with no clear D. V shed 4 bases and J shed 0 bases, with 9 bases lying between them. Germline lookup yields CDR1 SGDLS and CDR2 YYNGEE. The CDR3 is 14 amino acids. DNA for the CDR3: TGTGCCAGCAGCACACCCGGGAGCACAGATACGCAGTATTTT. Translated, it gives CASSTPGSTDTQYF.

Details on this clone: One junction end disagrees with the germline gene, perhaps due to a read error. V is TRBV25-1 and J is TRBJ2-1; 7 positions agree with TRBD1. The CDR3 covers 16 residues. Germline V CDR1 and CDR2: MGHDK, SYGVNS. The CDR3 loop is CASSPLTGRPYNEMVF. In DNA form, the CDR3 reads TGTGCCAGCAGTCCGTTGACAGGGCGTCCTTACAATGAGATGGTCTTC.